This T cell receptor beta chain was recovered during a study of beta chain features in type 1 diabetes. Study-level results: Patients with Type 1 diabetes showed moderately but significantly shorter TCRB CDR3s in all four CD4+ subsets.

Isolated RNA was reverse transcribed in full, so expressed TCRB transcripts were sequenced. The assay was immunoSEQ multiplex PCR, and TCRdb's table has in-frame clones only and misses some. The sample includes about 280,000 clones, about 15% of them seen just once. This clone was seen a handful of times. Its antigen is still unknown. Material for sequencing was naive CD4+ T cells from blood. The origin of this receptor is a young man with type 1 diabetes.

The CDR3 is CASSVALGGRSSYNEQFF. The CDR3 DNA follows: TGTGCCAGCAGCGTAGCTCTGGGAGGGAGAAGCTCCTACAATGAGCAGTTCTTC. The J gene is TRBJ2-1, the V gene TRBV9; 7 nucleotides agree with TRBD2. The CDR3 loop spans 18 amino acids. Germline V gives CDR1 SGDLS, CDR2 YYNGEE. V was pared by 0 bases and J by 0 bases, with 9 bases of the junction left unmatched. The variable domain in full, with the rest retrieved from reference TRBV9 and TRBJ2-1, is DSGVTQTPKHLITATGQRVTLRCSPRSGDLSVYWYQQSLDQGLQFLIQYYNGEERAKGNILERFSAQQFPDLHSELNLSSLELGDSALYFCASSVALGGRSSYNEQFFGPGTRLTVL.